The clone carrying this TCR beta chain was picked up a small number of times. Its specificity is not known. As TCR cDNA was made by 5'RACE template switching, a universal primer site and UMIs were added. One entry per CDR3 protein, called by TCRdb with MiXCR from the 5' RACE reads. The data show fewer than 450,000 distinct CDR3 sequences, with roughly 8.3% seen just once and approximately 16% held by the top ten. These data originate in a study of T cells after yellow fever vaccination. General study findings and limits: Clonotype sharing between CD4 and CD8 compartments was small. The booster saw the reappearance of most primary-vaccination clones (approximately 97% CD4, 70% to 90% CD8). FACS-sorted repertoires could harbor abundant contaminating bulk-population clonotypes.

The sequencing used PBMCs, collected roughly 46 days after the first yellow fever vaccination. The receptor was derived from a man between 18 and 35 years old who received the YFV17D yellow fever vaccine.

CDR3: CASSYSGRAVDEQYF. Here the CDR3 DNA reads TGTGCCAGCAGTTACTCGGGCAGGGCGGTCGACGAGCAGTACTTC. This chain links TRBV6-5 with TRBJ2-7; the D gene is possibly TRBD1 (5 bases). This CDR3 is 15 amino acids long. Trimming cost V 0 bases and J 5 bases, with 14 bases left between them. Germline CDR1 reads MNHEY; CDR2 reads SVGAGI.